This TCR beta chain derives from a study of cytomegalovirus exposure and HLA in healthy donors. Findings and caveats of the study: A missense variant in DCLRE1C was later tied to TCR beta V- and J-gene trimming. Reportedly, fewer N-insertions than the 666-donor mean appeared in an Asian-associated ancestry cluster in a later analysis.

Between the trimmed V and J ends, which lost 6 bases and 6 bases, there was a span of 18 bases. Germline V gene data show CDR1 as MNHEY and CDR2 as SMNVEV (reference sequence). The CDR3 has 15 amino acids. As regards this clone: Its antigen is unidentified.

The PCR used 60 Vbeta and 13 Jbeta primers. Sequencing was performed with immunoSEQ multiplex PCR; in TCRdb, only in-frame clones are kept and a portion is missing. The sample has around 96,000 clones; around 80% are singletons. The chain carries TRBV27 and TRBJ2-4; possibly TRBD1 for D (7 bases). The TCR originated in a man between 18 and 29 years old in good health and CMV-seronegative. The specimen was PBMCs. CDR3 region: CASRTVYRGLNIQYF. The CDR3 DNA follows: TGTGCCAGCAGGACCGTTTACAGGGGACTAAACATTCAGTACTTC.